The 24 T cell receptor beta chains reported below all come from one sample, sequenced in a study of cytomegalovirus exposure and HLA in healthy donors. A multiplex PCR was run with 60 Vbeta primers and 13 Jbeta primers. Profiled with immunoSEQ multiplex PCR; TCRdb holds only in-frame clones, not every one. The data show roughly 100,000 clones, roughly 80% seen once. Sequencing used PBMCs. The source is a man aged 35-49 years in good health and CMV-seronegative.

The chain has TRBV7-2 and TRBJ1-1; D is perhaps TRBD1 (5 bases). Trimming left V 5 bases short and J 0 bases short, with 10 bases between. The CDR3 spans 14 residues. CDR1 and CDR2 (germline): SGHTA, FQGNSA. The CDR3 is CASSPMTVNTEAFF. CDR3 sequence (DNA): TGTGCCAGCAGCCCAATGACAGTGAACACTGAAGCTTTCTTT.

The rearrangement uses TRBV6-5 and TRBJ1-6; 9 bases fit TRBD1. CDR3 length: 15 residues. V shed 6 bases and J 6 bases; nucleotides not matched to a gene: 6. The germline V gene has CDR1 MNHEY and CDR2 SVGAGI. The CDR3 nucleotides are TGTGCCAGCAGCGACAGGGGGGGAGGTAATTCACCCCTCCACTTT. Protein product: CASSDRGGGNSPLHF.

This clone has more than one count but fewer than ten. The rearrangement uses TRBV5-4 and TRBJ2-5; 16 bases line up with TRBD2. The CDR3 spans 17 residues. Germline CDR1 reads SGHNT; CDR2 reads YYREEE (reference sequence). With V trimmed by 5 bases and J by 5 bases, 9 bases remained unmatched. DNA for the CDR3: TGTGCCAGCAGTGTAGGGACTAGCGGGGGGGCCGGGGAGACCCAGTACTTC. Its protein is CASSVGTSGGAGETQYF.

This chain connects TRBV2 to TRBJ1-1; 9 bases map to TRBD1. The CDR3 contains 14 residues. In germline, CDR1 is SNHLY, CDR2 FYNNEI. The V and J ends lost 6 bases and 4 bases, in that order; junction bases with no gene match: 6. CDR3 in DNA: TGTGCCAGCAGATCGGACAGGGGAGTCACTGAAGCTTTCTTT. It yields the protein CASRSDRGVTEAFF.

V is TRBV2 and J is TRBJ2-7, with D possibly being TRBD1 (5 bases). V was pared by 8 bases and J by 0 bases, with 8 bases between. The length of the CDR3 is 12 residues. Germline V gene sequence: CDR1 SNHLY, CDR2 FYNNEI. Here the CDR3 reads CASGAHSYEQYF. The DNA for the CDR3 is TGTGCCAGCGGGGCCCACTCCTACGAGCAGTACTTC.

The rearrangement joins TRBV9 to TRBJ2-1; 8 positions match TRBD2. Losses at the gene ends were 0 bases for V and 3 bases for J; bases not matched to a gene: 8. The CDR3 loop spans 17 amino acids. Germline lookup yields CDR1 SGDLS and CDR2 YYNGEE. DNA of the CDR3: TGTGCCAGCAGCGTAGCAGCCCGCGGGGGGCTCTACAATGAGCAGTTCTTC. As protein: CASSVAARGGLYNEQFF.

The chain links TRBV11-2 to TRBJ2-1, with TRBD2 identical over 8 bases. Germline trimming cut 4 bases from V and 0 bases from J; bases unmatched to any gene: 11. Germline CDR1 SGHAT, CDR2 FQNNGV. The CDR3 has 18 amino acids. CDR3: CASSSRGAGGASYNEQFF. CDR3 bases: TGTGCCAGCAGCTCCCGCGGAGCCGGGGGGGCCTCCTACAATGAGCAGTTCTTC.

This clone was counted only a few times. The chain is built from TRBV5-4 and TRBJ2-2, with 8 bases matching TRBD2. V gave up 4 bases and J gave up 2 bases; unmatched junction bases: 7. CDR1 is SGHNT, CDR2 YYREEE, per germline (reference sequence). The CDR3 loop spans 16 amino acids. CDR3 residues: CASSTERGSNTGELFF. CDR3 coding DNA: TGTGCCAGCAGCACCGAGCGGGGGAGCAACACCGGGGAGCTGTTTTTT.

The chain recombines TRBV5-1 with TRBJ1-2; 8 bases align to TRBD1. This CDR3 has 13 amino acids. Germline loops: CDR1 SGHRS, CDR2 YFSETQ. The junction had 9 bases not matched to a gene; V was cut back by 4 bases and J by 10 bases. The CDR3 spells CASSTPPDRVYTF. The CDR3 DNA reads TGCGCCAGCAGCACCCCCCCGGACAGGGTCTACACCTTC.

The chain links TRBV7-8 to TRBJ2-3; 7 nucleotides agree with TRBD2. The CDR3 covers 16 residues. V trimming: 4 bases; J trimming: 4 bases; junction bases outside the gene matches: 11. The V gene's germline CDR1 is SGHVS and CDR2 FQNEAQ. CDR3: CASSSTQTTSPDTQYF. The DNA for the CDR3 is TGTGCCAGCAGCTCGACCCAGACGACTAGCCCAGATACGCAGTATTTT. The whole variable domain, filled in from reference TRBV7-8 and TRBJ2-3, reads GAGVSQSPRYKVAKRGQDVALRCDPISGHVSLFWYQQALGQGPEFLTYFQNEAQLDKSGLPSDRFFAERPEGSVSTLKIQRTQQEDSAVYLCASSSTQTTSPDTQYFGPGTRLTVL.

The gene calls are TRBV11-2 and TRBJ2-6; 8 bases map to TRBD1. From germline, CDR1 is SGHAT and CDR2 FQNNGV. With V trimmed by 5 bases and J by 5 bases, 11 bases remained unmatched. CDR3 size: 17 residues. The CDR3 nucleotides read TGTGCCAGCAGCCCGGGGACAGGAACGATACGGGCCAACGTCCTGACTTTC. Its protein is CASSPGTGTIRANVLTF.

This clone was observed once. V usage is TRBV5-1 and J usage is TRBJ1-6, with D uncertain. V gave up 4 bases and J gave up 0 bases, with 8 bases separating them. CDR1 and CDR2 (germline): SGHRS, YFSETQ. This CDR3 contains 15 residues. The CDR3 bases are TGCGCCAGCAGCCGCGAGGGCTCCTATAATTCACCCCTCCACTTT. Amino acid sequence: CASSREGSYNSPLHF.

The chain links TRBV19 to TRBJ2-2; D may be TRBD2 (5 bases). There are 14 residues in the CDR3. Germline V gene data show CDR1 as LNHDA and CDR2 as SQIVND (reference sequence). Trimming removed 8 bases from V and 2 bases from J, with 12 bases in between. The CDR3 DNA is TGTGCCAGTGAAGCGGCGGATAACACCGGGGAGCTGTTTTTT. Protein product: CASEAADNTGELFF.

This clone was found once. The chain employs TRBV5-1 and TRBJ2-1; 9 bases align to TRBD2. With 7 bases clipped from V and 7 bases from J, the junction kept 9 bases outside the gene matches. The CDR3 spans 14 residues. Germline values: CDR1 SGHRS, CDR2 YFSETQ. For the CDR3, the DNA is TGCGCCAGCGGGGCGGGGGGGTCTCGGAATGAGCAGTTCTTC. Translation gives CASGAGGSRNEQFF.

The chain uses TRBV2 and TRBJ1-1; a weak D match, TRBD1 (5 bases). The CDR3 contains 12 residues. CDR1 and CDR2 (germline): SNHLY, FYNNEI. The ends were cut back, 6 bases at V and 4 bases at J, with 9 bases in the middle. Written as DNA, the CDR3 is TGTGCCAGCAGGGGGGGGAGCACTGAAGCTTTCTTT. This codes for CASRGGSTEAFF.

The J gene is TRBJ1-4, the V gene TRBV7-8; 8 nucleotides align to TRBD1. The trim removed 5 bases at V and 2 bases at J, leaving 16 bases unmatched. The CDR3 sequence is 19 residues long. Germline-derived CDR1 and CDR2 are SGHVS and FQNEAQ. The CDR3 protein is CASSPTFGTGTSTNEKLFF. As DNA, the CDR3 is TGTGCCAGCAGCCCGACCTTTGGGACAGGAACCTCCACTAATGAAAAACTGTTTTTT.

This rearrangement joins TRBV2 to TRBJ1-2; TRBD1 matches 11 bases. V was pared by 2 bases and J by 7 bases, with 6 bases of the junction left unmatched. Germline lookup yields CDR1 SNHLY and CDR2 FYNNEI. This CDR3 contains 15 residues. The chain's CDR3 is CASSEFGTGGGGYTF. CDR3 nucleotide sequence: TGTGCCAGCAGTGAATTCGGGACAGGGGGTGGTGGCTACACCTTC.

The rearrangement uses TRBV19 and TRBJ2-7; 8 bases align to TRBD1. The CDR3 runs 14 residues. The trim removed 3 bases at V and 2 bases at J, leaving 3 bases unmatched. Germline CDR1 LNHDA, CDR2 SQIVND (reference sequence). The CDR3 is CASSMGQEPYEQYF. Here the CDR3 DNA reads TGTGCCAGTAGTATGGGACAGGAACCCTACGAGCAGTACTTC. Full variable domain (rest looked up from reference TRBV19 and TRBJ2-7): DGGITQSPKYLFRKEGQNVTLSCEQNLNHDAMYWYRQDPGQGLRLIYYSQIVNDFQKGDIAEGYSVSREKKESFPLTVTSAQKNPTAFYLCASSMGQEPYEQYFGPGTRLTVT.

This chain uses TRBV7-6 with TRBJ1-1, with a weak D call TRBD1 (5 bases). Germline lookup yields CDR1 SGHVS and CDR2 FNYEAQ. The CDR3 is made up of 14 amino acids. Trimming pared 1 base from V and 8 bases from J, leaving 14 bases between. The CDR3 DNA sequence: TGTGCCAGCAGCTTAGTCGGGGGTTCAGAAGAAGCTTTCTTT. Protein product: CASSLVGGSEEAFF.

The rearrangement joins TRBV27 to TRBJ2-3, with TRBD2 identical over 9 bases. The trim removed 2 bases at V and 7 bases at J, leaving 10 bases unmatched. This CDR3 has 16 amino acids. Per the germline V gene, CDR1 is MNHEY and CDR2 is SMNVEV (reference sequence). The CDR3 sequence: CASSLVAGGIIYTQYF. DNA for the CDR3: TGTGCCAGCAGTTTAGTGGCGGGGGGGATCATTTATACGCAGTATTTT.

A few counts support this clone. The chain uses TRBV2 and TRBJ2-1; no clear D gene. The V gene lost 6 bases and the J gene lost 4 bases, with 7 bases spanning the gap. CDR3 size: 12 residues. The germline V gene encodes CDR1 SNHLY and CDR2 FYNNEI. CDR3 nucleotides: TGTGCCAGCAGCCTCACATACAATGAGCAGTTCTTC. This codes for CASSLTYNEQFF.

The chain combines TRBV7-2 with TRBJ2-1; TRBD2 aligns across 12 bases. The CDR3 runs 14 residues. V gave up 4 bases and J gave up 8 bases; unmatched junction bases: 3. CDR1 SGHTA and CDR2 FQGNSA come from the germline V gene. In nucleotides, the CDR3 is TGTGCCAGCAGCTCGACTAGCGGGGGTGATGAGCAGTTCTTC. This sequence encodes CASSSTSGGDEQFF. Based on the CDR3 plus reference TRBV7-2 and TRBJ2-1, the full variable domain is GAGVSQSPSNKVTEKGKDVELRCDPISGHTALYWYRQSLGQGLEFLIYFQGNSAPDKSGLPSDRFSAERTGGSVSTLTIQRTQQEDSAVYLCASSSTSGGDEQFFGPGTRLTVL.

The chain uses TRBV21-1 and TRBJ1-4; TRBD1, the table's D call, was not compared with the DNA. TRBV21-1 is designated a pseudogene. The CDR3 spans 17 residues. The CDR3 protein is CASSTSGTGEQGEKLFF. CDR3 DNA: TGTGCCAGCAGCACCTCTGGGACAGGGGAGCAGGGTGAAAAACTGTTTTTT.

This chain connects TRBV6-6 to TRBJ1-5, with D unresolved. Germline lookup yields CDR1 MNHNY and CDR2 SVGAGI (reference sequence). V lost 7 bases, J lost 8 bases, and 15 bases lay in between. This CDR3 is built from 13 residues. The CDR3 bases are TGTGCCAGCACTGCCTCCCCCGGGAAGCCCCAGCATTTT. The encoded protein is CASTASPGKPQHF.